Included here is one T cell receptor (beta chain) sequence, with context. Antigen: not known. The sample is drawn from a study of blood T cells in healthy people across ages. Whole-study results and caveats: Per million T cells, the diversity of TCR beta decreased roughly linearly as age advanced. Greater diversity and more naive CD4+ cells were seen in long-lived donors than in aged donors.

Then a second PCR, running roughly 7 to 11 cycles, was carried out with a sample-barcoded 5' primer and a J-beta primer mix. TCRdb re-called the 5' RACE reads through MiXCR, storing one row per CDR3 protein. The sample consists of approximately 960,000 distinct CDR3 sequences, about 27% of them appearing once. Trimming cost V 3 bases and J 0 bases; bases outside gene matches: 6. CDR3 length: 18 amino acids. CDR1 and CDR2 (germline): LGHDT, YNNKEL (reference sequence). Another study also made use of these data, one on T cells of mothers and their children.

Sequencing was carried out using blood. This TCR was recovered from a woman aged 40 to 50 in good health. The chain uses TRBV3-1 and TRBJ2-3; 13 bases map to TRBD2. The CDR3 protein is CASSHSGTSGTSTDTQYF. Written as DNA, the CDR3 is TGTGCCAGCAGCCATTCCGGGACTAGCGGGACCAGCACAGATACGCAGTATTTT.